One sample yielded the 14 T cell receptor beta chains listed below, sequenced in a study. Using its own MiXCR run on the 5' RACE reads, TCRdb lists one record per CDR3 protein. Here the sample spans fewer than 65,000 distinct CDR3 sequences, roughly 20% being singletons. Tregs were sorted as CD4+CD25+CD127-/low cells. Sequenced sample: tumor-infiltrating Tregs sorted from the breast tumor. The receptors shown here come from a female donor with breast cancer.

This clonotype was detected ten times or more. This rearrangement joins TRBV4-1 to TRBJ1-1; 12 nucleotides match TRBD1. CDR1 MGHRA and CDR2 YSYEKL come from the germline V gene. With 3 bases clipped from V and 0 bases from J, the junction kept 2 bases outside the gene matches. This CDR3 comprises 16 residues. CDR3 coding DNA: TGCGCCAGCAGCCAGAGGGACAGGGGGCTGAACACTGAAGCTTTCTTT. Protein sequence: CASSQRDRGLNTEAFF.

This clonotype showed up many times. The chain uses TRBV5-1 and TRBJ2-1; 10 positions match TRBD1. The CDR3 length is 15 residues. The germline V gene encodes CDR1 SGHRS and CDR2 YFSETQ. The junction had 3 bases not matched to a gene; V was cut back by 2 bases and J by 4 bases. The CDR3 spells CASSFGQGVYNEQFF. The CDR3 coding sequence is TGCGCCAGCAGCTTCGGACAGGGGGTTTACAATGAGCAGTTCTTC.

The chain combines TRBV20-1 with TRBJ2-1; 7 nucleotides match TRBD2. J was trimmed by 6 bases and V by 5 bases; bases with no gene match: 7. Per germline, CDR1 DFQATT and CDR2 SNEGSKA (reference sequence). The CDR3 is 13 amino acids. The CDR3 coding sequence is TGCAGTGCTCTCCGACTAGCAACCAATGAGCAGTTCTTC. Translated: CSALRLATNEQFF.

The rearrangement joins TRBV20-1 to TRBJ2-5; 9 nucleotides match TRBD2. The V and J ends lost 3 bases and 4 bases, in that order; junction bases with no gene match: 12. CDR3 length: 16 residues. The V gene's germline CDR1 is DFQATT and CDR2 SNEGSKA (reference sequence). CDR3 coding DNA: TGCAGTGCTAGTCCTTCCAGGCGGGGGGGCGGAGAGACCCAGTACTTC. Its protein product is CSASPSRRGGGETQYF.

This clonotype was seen a single time. The chain joins TRBV11-2 to TRBJ2-7; the D gene is possibly TRBD1 (5 bases). Germline V gene sequence: CDR1 SGHAT, CDR2 FQNNGV. V gave up 1 base and J gave up 7 bases, with 17 bases separating them. This CDR3 is 15 amino acids long. Written as DNA, the CDR3 is TGTGCCAGCAGCTTAGGACAGAAGAACTCGCGGGAGCAGTACTTC. This gives the protein CASSLGQKNSREQYF.

This clonotype was observed a handful of times. This rearrangement joins TRBV6-4 to TRBJ2-3; D remains unclear. With 8 bases removed from V and 4 bases from J, the gap between germline ends came to 4 bases. Germline-derived CDR1 and CDR2 are MRHNA and SNTAGT. CDR3 length: 10 amino acids. CDR3 DNA sequence: TGTGCCAGCCGCTCAGATACGCAGTATTTT. Translation gives CASRSDTQYF.

With regard to this clonotype: One end of the junction fails to match germline, which may point to a read error. The genes are TRBV12-3 or TRBV12-4 and TRBJ2-1, with TRBD2 matching over 10 bases. The CDR3 contains 15 residues. The CDR3 region has the DNA TGTGCCAGCGCCATCCTAGCGGGAGATCGCAATGAGCAGTCCTTC. This encodes CASAILAGDRNEQSF.

This clonotype was picked up many times. The chain joins TRBV7-3 to TRBJ1-5, with TRBD1 identical over 8 bases. The CDR3 is 15 amino acids. Germline V lookup: CDR1 SGHTA, CDR2 FQGTGA. J lost 2 bases, V lost 3 bases, and 3 bases had no gene match. CDR3 loop: CASSLDRAGNQPQHF. DNA for the CDR3: TGTGCCAGCAGCTTGGACAGGGCGGGCAATCAGCCCCAGCATTTT.

The gene calls are TRBV28 and TRBJ1-5, with TRBD1 identical over 7 bases. The germline CDR1 and CDR2 sequences are MDHEN and SYDVKM. The CDR3 length is 15 residues. V shed 1 base and J 4 bases; nucleotides not matched to a gene: 4. CDR3 amino acids: CASSLLDRTNQPQHF. For the CDR3, the DNA is TGTGCCAGCAGTTTATTGGACAGGACTAATCAGCCCCAGCATTTT. Based on the CDR3 plus reference TRBV28 and TRBJ1-5, the full variable domain is DVKVTQSSRYLVKRTGEKVFLECVQDMDHENMFWYRQDPGLGLRLIYFSYDVKMKEKGDIPEGYSVSREKKERFSLILESASTNQTSMYLCASSLLDRTNQPQHFGDGTRLSIL.

There are a few counts of this clonotype. The chain couples TRBV3-1 to TRBJ2-7; possibly TRBD2 for D (5 bases). The CDR3 covers 12 residues. V gave up 3 bases and J gave up 3 bases, with 6 bases separating them. Germline values: CDR1 LGHDT, CDR2 YNNKEL (reference sequence). CDR3 in DNA: TGTGCCAGCAGCCATGAGGGCTACGAGCAGTACTTC. Translated, it gives CASSHEGYEQYF.

This rearrangement joins TRBV4-1 to TRBJ1-1; D gene uncertain. CDR1 is MGHRA and CDR2 is YSYEKL in the germline V gene. The V end lost 4 bases, the J end lost 8 bases, and 11 bases lay between the germline ends. The CDR3 covers 12 residues. The CDR3 reads CASSLPYSEAFF. The CDR3 bases are TGCGCCAGCAGCCTCCCGTATTCAGAAGCTTTCTTT.

This clonotype was seen only a few times. A read error is likely, as this CDR3 ends without the conserved phenylalanine or tryptophan. The chain links TRBV6-5 to TRBJ2-2; D perhaps matches TRBD2 (5 bases). CDR3 length: 16 residues. Trimming shortened V by 6 bases and J by 0 bases, and 14 bases separated the two germline ends. The V gene's germline CDR1 is MNHEY and CDR2 SVGAGI. The CDR3 nucleotides read TGTGCCAGCAGGATCAGAGGGCCCTCGAACACCGGGGAGCTGTTTTAT. Translation: CASRIRGPSNTGELFY.

This clonotype was detected a few times. The genes are TRBV27 and TRBJ2-5; TRBD2 agrees at 9 bases. Per germline, CDR1 MNHEY and CDR2 SMNVEV (reference sequence). The CDR3 contains 19 residues. The V segment lost 1 base and the J segment 5 bases; nucleotides outside the gene matches: 17. This CDR3 is CASSLCQLPAGGLQETQYF. CDR3 nucleotides: TGTGCCAGCAGTTTATGCCAACTGCCAGCGGGAGGTCTTCAGGAGACCCAGTACTTC.

This clonotype was detected many times. CDR3: CAITGTGGGYTF. In nucleotides, the CDR3 is TGTGCCATCACCGGGACAGGGGGAGGCTACACCTTC. The chain has TRBV10-3 and TRBJ1-2, with TRBD1 matching over 11 bases. This CDR3 spans 12 amino acids. Trimming at V came to 7 bases and at J to 8 bases, leaving 3 bases not matched to a gene. Germline CDR1 and CDR2: ENHRY and SYGVKD.